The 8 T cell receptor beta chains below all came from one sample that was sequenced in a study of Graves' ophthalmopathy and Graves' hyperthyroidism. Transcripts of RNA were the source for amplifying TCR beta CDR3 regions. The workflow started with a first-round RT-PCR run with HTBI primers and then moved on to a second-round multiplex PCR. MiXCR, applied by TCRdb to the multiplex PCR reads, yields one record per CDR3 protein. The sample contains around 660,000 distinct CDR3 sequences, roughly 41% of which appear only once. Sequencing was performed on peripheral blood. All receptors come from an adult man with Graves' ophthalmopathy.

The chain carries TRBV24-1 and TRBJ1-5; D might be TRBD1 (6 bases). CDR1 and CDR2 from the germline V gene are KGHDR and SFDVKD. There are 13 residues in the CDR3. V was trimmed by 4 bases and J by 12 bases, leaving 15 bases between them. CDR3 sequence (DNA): TGTGCCACCAGTGACCCACAGGGAGAGCTCCAGCATTTT. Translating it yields CATSDPQGELQHF.

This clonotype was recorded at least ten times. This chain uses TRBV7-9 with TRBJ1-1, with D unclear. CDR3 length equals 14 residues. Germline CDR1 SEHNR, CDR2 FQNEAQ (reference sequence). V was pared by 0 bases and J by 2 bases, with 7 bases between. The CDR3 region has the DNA TGTGCCAGCAGCTTAGCGTTCCTTAACACTGAAGCTTTCTTT. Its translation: CASSLAFLNTEAFF.

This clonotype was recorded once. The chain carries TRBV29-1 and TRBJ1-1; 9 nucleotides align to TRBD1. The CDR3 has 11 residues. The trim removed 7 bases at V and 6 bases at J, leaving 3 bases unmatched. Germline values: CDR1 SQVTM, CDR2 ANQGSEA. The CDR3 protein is CSGGDRAEAFF. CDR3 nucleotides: TGCAGCGGCGGGGACAGGGCTGAAGCTTTCTTT.

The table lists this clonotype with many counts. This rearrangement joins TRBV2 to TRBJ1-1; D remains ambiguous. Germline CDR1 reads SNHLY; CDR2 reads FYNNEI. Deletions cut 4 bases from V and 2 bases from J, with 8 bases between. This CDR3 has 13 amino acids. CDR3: CASSAETNTEAFF. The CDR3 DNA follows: TGTGCCAGCAGTGCAGAAACTAACACTGAAGCTTTCTTT.

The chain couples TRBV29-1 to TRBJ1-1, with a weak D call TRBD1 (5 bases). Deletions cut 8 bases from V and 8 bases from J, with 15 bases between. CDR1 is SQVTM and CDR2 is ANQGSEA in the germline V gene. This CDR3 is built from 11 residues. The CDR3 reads CSQGAVGEAFF. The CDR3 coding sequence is TGCAGCCAAGGGGCGGTGGGAGAAGCTTTCTTT. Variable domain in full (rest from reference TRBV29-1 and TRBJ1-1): SAVISQKPSRDICQRGTSLTIQCQVDSQVTMMFWYRQQPGQSLTLIATANQGSEATYESGFVIDKFPISRPNLTFSTLTVSNMSPEDSSIYLCSQGAVGEAFFGQGTRLTVV.

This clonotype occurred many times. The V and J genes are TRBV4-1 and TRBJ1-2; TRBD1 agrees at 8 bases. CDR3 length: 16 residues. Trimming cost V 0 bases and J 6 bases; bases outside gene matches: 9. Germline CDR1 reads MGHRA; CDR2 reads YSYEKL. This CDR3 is CASSQDRRRDRHGYTF. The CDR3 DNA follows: TGCGCCAGCAGCCAAGATCGTAGGCGGGACAGGCATGGCTACACCTTC.

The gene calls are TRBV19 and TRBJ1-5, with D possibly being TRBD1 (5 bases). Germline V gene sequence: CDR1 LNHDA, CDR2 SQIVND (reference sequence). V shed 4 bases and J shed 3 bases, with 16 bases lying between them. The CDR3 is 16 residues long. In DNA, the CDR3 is TGTGCCAGTAGTACGACAGTGCTCCCCAACAATCAGCCCCAGCATTTT. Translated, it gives CASSTTVLPNNQPQHF.

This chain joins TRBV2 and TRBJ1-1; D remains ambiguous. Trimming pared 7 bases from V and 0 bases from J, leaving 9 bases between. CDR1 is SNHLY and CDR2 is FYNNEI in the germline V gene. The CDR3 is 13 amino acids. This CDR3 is CASKTGMNTEAFF. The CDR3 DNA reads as TGTGCCAGCAAGACTGGAATGAACACTGAAGCTTTCTTT.